Shown below are 31 T cell receptor beta chains from a single sample sequenced in a study of blood T cells in healthy people across ages (dated by TCRdb to the mid-2010s). Libraries were built with 5' RACE. The reads were generated on an Illumina HiSeq 2500. A second 7 to 11 cycle PCR used a sample-barcoded 5' primer and a J-beta primer mix. TCRdb handled the public reads itself, with Q25 trimming in fastp and clone calling in MiXCR, and kept productive beta chains. Duplicate CDR3 protein sequences are folded into a single record with the most common DNA and genes. For this sample the table gives around 850,000 distinct CDR3 sequences, of which around 34% were detected only once. Approximately 12% of the sample lies in the top ten. Sequenced input: blood. The source of these receptors is a man between 18 and 35 years old in good health.

The chain carries TRBV6-1 and TRBJ2-6; 7 bases match TRBD2. The V and J ends lost 5 bases and 0 bases, in that order; junction bases with no gene match: 7. The CDR3 totals 17 residues. CDR1 and CDR2 (germline): MNHNS, SASEGT. The CDR3 DNA reads TGTGCCAGCAGTCCCCGGGGGGTTAGCTCTGGGGCCAACGTCCTGACTTTC. It translates to CASSPRGVSSGANVLTF.

This chain links TRBV5-5 with TRBJ2-1; the match to TRBD1 covers 9 bases. There are 15 residues in the CDR3. The germline CDR1 and CDR2 sequences are SGHKS and YYEKEE (reference sequence). The junction had 7 bases not matched to a gene; V was cut back by 5 bases and J by 4 bases. CDR3 nucleotides: TGTGCCAGCAGGCGGGGACAGGGTGAATACAATGAGCAGTTCTTC. Its translation is CASRRGQGEYNEQFF.

This clonotype was seen a handful of times. V and J are TRBV7-6 and TRBJ2-3; D may be TRBD1 or TRBD2 (5 bases each). From germline, CDR1 is SGHVS and CDR2 FNYEAQ. V was pared by 6 bases and J by 2 bases, with 15 bases between. The CDR3 runs 15 residues. The CDR3 region is CASRYTGTITDTQYF. CDR3 coding DNA: TGTGCCAGCAGGTACACCGGGACCATCACAGATACGCAGTATTTT.

At least ten counts were recorded for this clonotype. The chain employs TRBV20-1 and TRBJ1-5; TRBD1 is a possible D gene (5 bases). There are 14 residues in the CDR3. The V gene's germline CDR1 is DFQATT and CDR2 SNEGSKA (reference sequence). Trimming cost V 5 bases and J 3 bases, with 14 bases left between them. CDR3 DNA sequence: TGCAGTGCTCGACCGGGGACCTCCAATCAGCCCCAGCATTTT. As protein: CSARPGTSNQPQHF.

This clonotype has a handful of counts. This chain joins TRBV6-2 or TRBV6-3 and TRBJ1-5; no firm D call. CDR3 size: 14 residues. Germline CDR1 MNHEY, CDR2 SVGEGT. Trimming removed 7 bases from V and 7 bases from J, with 17 bases in between. CDR3 amino acids: CASTLTRVHQPQHF. CDR3 DNA: TGTGCCAGCACCCTAACCCGGGTTCACCAGCCCCAGCATTTT.

This clonotype was counted a few times. The chain links TRBV5-1 to TRBJ2-5, with TRBD2 matching over 9 bases. The CDR3 has 15 amino acids. The germline V gene encodes CDR1 SGHRS and CDR2 YFSETQ. Trimming cost V 0 bases and J 3 bases; bases outside gene matches: 3. The CDR3 DNA sequence: TGCGCCAGCAGCTTGGTTGTAGCGGGAGAAGAGACCCAGTACTTC. This sequence encodes CASSLVVAGEETQYF.

The J gene is TRBJ2-1, the V gene TRBV7-3, with TRBD2 as a possible D gene (6 bases). Germline CDR1 reads SGHTA; CDR2 reads FQGTGA. CDR3 length: 16 residues. V was shortened by 1 base and J by 1 base, with 11 bases between the two germline ends. CDR3 sequence reads: CASSLSGTVSYNEQFF. CDR3 coding DNA: TGTGCCAGCAGCTTAAGCGGGACCGTATCCTACAATGAGCAGTTCTTC.

This clonotype was counted at least ten times. The chain couples TRBV15 to TRBJ2-1; D gene ambiguous. Germline V gene data show CDR1 as LNHNV and CDR2 as YYDKDF (reference sequence). The CDR3 consists of 12 residues. V lost 0 bases and J 6 bases, leaving 3 bases between the germline ends. CDR3 sequence (DNA): TGTGCCACCAGCAGAGATAGCAATGAGCAGTTCTTC. It translates to CATSRDSNEQFF.

This chain links TRBV20-1 with TRBJ1-2; no clear D gene. Trimming shortened V by 1 base and J by 3 bases, and 12 bases separated the two germline ends. The CDR3 consists of 14 residues. Germline CDR1 and CDR2: DFQATT and SNEGSKA (reference sequence). CDR3 bases: TGCAGTGCTAGAGGACTTGTGCGCGACTATGGCTACACCTTC. Amino acid sequence: CSARGLVRDYGYTF.

The chain joins TRBV12-3 or TRBV12-4 to TRBJ1-4; no clear D gene. The CDR3 runs 15 residues. The V and J ends lost 2 bases and 7 bases respectively, with 14 bases between them. CDR3 loop: CASSLKAGGPEKLFF. CDR3 DNA sequence: TGTGCCAGCAGTTTAAAGGCGGGCGGGCCTGAAAAACTGTTTTTT.

The chain is built from TRBV20-1 and TRBJ2-4, with 8 bases that match TRBD2. Unmatched junction bases numbered 10, after V lost 3 bases and J lost 9 bases. This CDR3 has 14 residues. CDR1 is DFQATT and CDR2 is SNEGSKA in the germline V gene (reference sequence). The CDR3 spells CSASGGADIVIQYF. The CDR3 DNA is TGCAGTGCTAGCGGGGGGGCCGATATCGTCATTCAGTACTTC.

This chain links TRBV5-1 with TRBJ1-2; TRBD1 matches at 10 bases. Germline V CDR1 and CDR2: SGHRS, YFSETQ. Losses at the gene ends were 1 base for V and 6 bases for J; bases not matched to a gene: 6. CDR3 size: 15 residues. The CDR3 spells CASSLPTDRGNGYTF. The CDR3, as DNA: TGCGCCAGCAGCTTGCCGACGGACAGGGGGAATGGCTACACCTTC.

J is TRBJ1-4 and V is TRBV5-4; 9 bases line up with TRBD1. The germline gives CDR1 SGHNT, CDR2 YYREEE (reference sequence). The V and J ends lost 4 bases and 6 bases, in that order; junction bases with no gene match: 10. The CDR3 spans 16 residues. CDR3 sequence (DNA): TGTGCCAGCAGCCAAGGACAGGGGAATCTGGATGAAAAACTGTTTTTT. It is translated as CASSQGQGNLDEKLFF.

This chain connects TRBV9 to TRBJ2-2, with D tentatively TRBD2 (6 bases). V lost 0 bases and J lost 3, with 15 bases in between. CDR3 size: 17 residues. From germline, CDR1 is SGDLS and CDR2 YYNGEE. CDR3 in amino acids: CASSVAQGLQDTGELFF. The CDR3 bases are TGTGCCAGCAGCGTAGCTCAAGGACTACAAGACACCGGGGAGCTGTTTTTT.

This clonotype showed up just a few times. The gene calls are TRBV20-1 and TRBJ2-7; the D is unclear. Trimming shortened V by 3 bases and J by 4 bases, and 19 bases separated the two germline ends. This CDR3 contains 15 residues. CDR1 is DFQATT and CDR2 is SNEGSKA in the germline V gene (reference sequence). The CDR3 DNA sequence: TGCAGTGCTAGGAAGGGTGACTTCTCAATGTACGAGCAGTACTTC. It specifies CSARKGDFSMYEQYF.

As regards this clonotype: This may stem from a read error, because a much larger clone lies one nucleotide away. The J gene is TRBJ2-7, the V gene TRBV7-2, with D perhaps matching TRBD1 (6 bases). Germline V gene sequence: CDR1 SGHTA, CDR2 FQGNSA. This CDR3 has 14 amino acids. For the CDR3, the DNA is TGTGCCTGCAGCCCACAATCGAGGGGGAACGAGCAGTACTTC. As protein: CACSPQSRGNEQYF.

The rearrangement links TRBV6-2 or TRBV6-3 to TRBJ2-7, with 7 bases aligning to TRBD1. Trimming took 6 bases from V and 0 from J; bases not matched to a gene: 8. The CDR3 sequence is 15 residues long. Germline V gene data show CDR1 as MNHEY and CDR2 as SVGEGT. This chain's CDR3 is CASSRQGESSYEQYF. In nucleotides, the CDR3 is TGTGCCAGCAGCCGCCAGGGGGAATCCTCCTACGAGCAGTACTTC.

In its sample, this clonotype was seen a few times. The chain combines TRBV20-1 with TRBJ1-2, with D possibly TRBD1 on 5 matching bases. V was clipped by 1 base and J by 13 bases, with 7 bases between them. CDR3 length equals 9 residues. From germline, CDR1 is DFQATT and CDR2 SNEGSKA (reference sequence). CDR3 region: CSARVRGTF. CDR3 nucleotides: TGCAGTGCTAGAGTAAGGGGCACCTTC.

This clonotype came up a few times. The chain recombines TRBV9 with TRBJ1-2; D may be TRBD1 (5 bases). V lost 2 bases to trimming and J lost 8 bases, with 16 bases between them. The CDR3 has 14 residues. Germline loops: CDR1 SGDLS, CDR2 YYNGEE. CDR3 nucleotide sequence: TGTGCCAGCAGCGTTCGCGACAGACCCGGCGGCTACACCTTC. Amino acids: CASSVRDRPGGYTF.

The sample holds a few counts of this clonotype. This sequence joins TRBV4-3 and TRBJ2-5; TRBD2 aligns across 10 bases. This CDR3 has 15 residues. The germline V gene encodes CDR1 LGHNA and CDR2 YSLEER. V lost 3 bases, J lost 5 bases, and 6 bases stayed unmatched. The DNA for the CDR3 is TGCGCCAGCAGCCAGTATGAGCGGGGGGGTGAGACCCAGTACTTC. Its protein product is CASSQYERGGETQYF.

Worth noting for this clonotype: A much larger clone is a single base away; this may be a read error. Here the CDR3 reads CASSYGRRVGDYNEQFF. DNA for the CDR3: TGTGCCAGCAGTTACGGTAGGAGAGTCGGGGATTACAATGAGCAGTTCTTC. V gene TRBV6-6 combines with J gene TRBJ2-1, with D perhaps matching TRBD2 (5 bases). Germline CDR1 reads MNHNY; CDR2 reads SVGAGI (reference sequence). V was cut by 2 bases and J by 4 bases, with 18 bases left in between. The length of the CDR3 is 17 residues.

The rearrangement uses TRBV13 and TRBJ2-3; D may be TRBD1 (6 bases). The V end was cut by 5 bases, the J end by 5 bases, with 20 bases between. CDR1 is PRHDT and CDR2 is FYEKMQ in the germline V gene (reference sequence). The CDR3 extends over 16 amino acids. The DNA for the CDR3 is TGTGCCAGCAGCGCCATCAGGGGTGCGGCACAAGATACGCAGTATTTT. Its protein is CASSAIRGAAQDTQYF. The full variable domain, rest sourced from reference TRBV13 and TRBJ2-3, is AAGVIQSPRHLIKEKRETATLKCYPIPRHDTVYWYQQGPGQDPQFLISFYEKMQSDKGSIPDRFSAQQFSDYHSELNMSSLELGDSALYFCASSAIRGAAQDTQYFGPGTRLTVL.

The chain combines TRBV20-1 with TRBJ2-3; maybe TRBD2 (5 bases). V was pared by 5 bases and J by 6 bases, with 15 bases between. Germline assignment: CDR1 DFQATT and CDR2 SNEGSKA (reference sequence). This CDR3 region has 13 residues. The CDR3 region is CSAGGLWLDTQYF. The CDR3 DNA reads as TGCAGTGCTGGCGGGCTATGGCTGGATACGCAGTATTTT.

There are a few counts of this clonotype. This chain connects TRBV20-1 to TRBJ1-5; possibly TRBD1 for D (6 bases). Trimming took 4 bases from V and 6 from J, leaving 16 bases between them. This CDR3 contains 14 residues. CDR1 DFQATT and CDR2 SNEGSKA come from the germline V gene (reference sequence). The CDR3 spells CSATLTGRSQPQHF. In nucleotides, the CDR3 is TGCAGTGCTACCCTGACAGGAAGAAGTCAGCCCCAGCATTTT.

This clonotype was observed a handful of times. The rearrangement uses TRBV20-1 and TRBJ2-5, with 9 positions matching TRBD2. CDR1 and CDR2 from the germline V gene are DFQATT and SNEGSKA (reference sequence). V trimming: 5 bases; J trimming: 3 bases; junction bases outside the gene matches: 13. The CDR3 contains 16 residues. CDR3 DNA: TGCAGTGCTCTTGAGCAGGTAGCGGGGGCTGAAGAGACCCAGTACTTC. Amino acids: CSALEQVAGAEETQYF.

This clonotype has more than one count but fewer than ten. V and J are TRBV5-1 and TRBJ1-2, with D hard to call. The CDR3 loop spans 13 amino acids. V gave up 4 bases and J gave up 2 bases, with 9 bases separating them. Germline assignment: CDR1 SGHRS and CDR2 YFSETQ. The CDR3 reads CASSVSKNYGYTF. The CDR3 DNA is TGCGCCAGCAGCGTGAGCAAGAACTATGGCTACACCTTC.

The J gene is TRBJ2-1, the V gene TRBV6-2 or TRBV6-3, with D tentatively TRBD2 (5 bases). The CDR3 extends over 14 amino acids. Between the trimmed V and J ends, which lost 2 bases and 6 bases, there was a span of 11 bases. Germline V CDR1 and CDR2: MNHEY, SVGEGT. The DNA of the CDR3 is TGTGCCAGCAGTTACGTGGGAGATCCCAATGAGCAGTTCTTC. The encoded protein is CASSYVGDPNEQFF.

V gene TRBV18 combines with J gene TRBJ1-6, with D perhaps TRBD1 (5 bases). V was clipped by 3 bases and J by 6 bases, with 18 bases between them. The CDR3 covers 17 residues. In germline, CDR1 is KGHSH, CDR2 LQKENI. The CDR3 sequence is CASSPNTETVGNSPLHF. The CDR3 DNA sequence: TGTGCCAGCTCACCTAACACGGAGACAGTCGGTAATTCACCCCTCCACTTT. Full variable domain (missing parts from reference TRBV18 and TRBJ1-6): NAGVMQNPRHLVRRRGQEARLRCSPMKGHSHVYWYRQLPEEGLKFMVYLQKENIIDESGMPKERFSAEFPKEGPSILRIQQVVRGDSAAYFCASSPNTETVGNSPLHFGNGTRLTVT.

This clonotype was counted only a few times. This chain links TRBV2 with TRBJ1-5; 8 bases map to TRBD1. CDR1 is SNHLY and CDR2 is FYNNEI in the germline V gene. The CDR3 is 14 residues long. After removal of 4 bases from V and 2 bases from J, the junction contained 1 base not matched to a gene. DNA of the CDR3: TGTGCCAGCAGTGCAGGGGGCGGCAATCAGCCCCAGCATTTT. Protein product: CASSAGGGNQPQHF.

Written as DNA, the CDR3 is TGTGCCAGCAGTCCCGTCCCGGAGGGCGAGCAGTACTTC. It is translated as CASSPVPEGEQYF. The J gene is TRBJ2-7, the V gene TRBV12-3 or TRBV12-4; TRBD2 might be the D (6 bases). V was pared by 5 bases and J by 6 bases, with 14 bases between. The CDR3 is made up of 13 amino acids.

This clonotype was recorded at least ten times. The rearrangement links TRBV12-3 or TRBV12-4 to TRBJ1-5; no definite D call. The CDR3 is made up of 13 amino acids. V lost 0 bases and J lost 6, with 6 bases in between. DNA of the CDR3: TGTGCCAGCAGTTTAGCAGTGGGTCAGCCCCAGCATTTT. Amino acid sequence: CASSLAVGQPQHF.